This T cell receptor (beta chain) was recovered during a study of cytomegalovirus exposure and HLA in healthy donors. Points from the study as a whole: Rare TCR sequences predominated, though certain public TCRs were found in many donors. V- and J-gene trimming of TCR beta was linked (in a later analysis) to a missense DCLRE1C variant. Analysis performed later found over 15,000 TCR beta sequences associated with HLA alleles at 0.05 false discovery rate.

This clone appeared once. The antigen remains unidentified. Germline loops: CDR1 SEHNR, CDR2 FQNEAQ (reference sequence). This CDR3 spans 15 amino acids. V was pared by 5 bases and J by 4 bases, with 15 bases between. PCR amplification relied on 60 Vbeta primers (plus 13 Jbeta primers). Authors' methods: In a later analysis, some 80 million unique TCR beta chains included roughly 11 million shared by two or more donors. Using immunoSEQ multiplex PCR, the repertoire was profiled, and TCRdb retains in-frame clones only, with some absent. V and J calls and clone size follow that table, whereas D and trimming were derived from the DNA. The sample carries over 150,000 clones, 84% recorded once.

The chain employs TRBV7-9 and TRBJ2-1, with D perhaps TRBD1 (6 bases). The clonotype originates from a girl under 18 in good health and CMV-seropositive. The material sequenced was PBMCs. This chain's CDR3 is CASSEIGQHYNEQFF. The CDR3 nucleotides are TGTGCCAGCAGCGAGATTGGACAGCATTACAATGAGCAGTTCTTC.